What follows describes a single T cell receptor (beta chain). Method: immunoSEQ multiplex PCR; TCRdb's copy keeps in-frame clones and lacks some. In the table there are 200,000 to 250,000 clones, 70% to 90% of which are singletons. The CDR3 spans 12 residues. V was cut by 3 bases and J by 9 bases, with 9 bases left in between. CDR1 is MNHEY and CDR2 is SVGAGI in the germline V gene. The sample is drawn from a study of blood T cell repertoires in COVID-19. Study overall: The origin of the acute and convalescent COVID-19 samples was the United States, Italy and Spain.

The sample consisted of peripheral blood. The gene calls are TRBV6-5 and TRBJ2-1, with D possibly being TRBD1 (5 bases). The receptor's source is a woman under 30 who had recovered from COVID-19. CDR3: CASSYQRGEQFF. In DNA, the CDR3 is TGTGCCAGCAGTTATCAAAGGGGTGAGCAGTTCTTC.